The 24 T cell receptor beta chains below were found in one sample sequenced in a study of OX40 agonist ivuxolimab in advanced cancers. The assay was immunoSEQ multiplex PCR, and TCRdb's table has in-frame clones only and misses some. This table holds around 67,000 clones, about 86% found once. Source: CD4+ or CD8+ T cells sorted from blood, taken in a trial of the OX40 agonist ivuxolimab. All receptors derive from an adult with an advanced solid tumor such as melanoma, head and neck, liver or kidney cancer.

The chain joins TRBV9 to TRBJ2-7; 10 bases align to TRBD2. J gave up 5 bases and V 0 bases, and 8 bases lay outside the gene matches. CDR3 length: 16 residues. CDR1 and CDR2 (germline): SGDLS, YYNGEE. The CDR3 spells CASSVVSSGSRDEQYF. As DNA, the CDR3 is TGTGCCAGCAGCGTAGTATCTAGCGGGAGTCGCGACGAGCAGTACTTC.

This chain uses TRBV7-9 with TRBJ2-7; D is undetermined. The germline V gene encodes CDR1 SEHNR and CDR2 FQNEAQ (reference sequence). The length of the CDR3 is 14 residues. The V gene lost 1 base and the J gene lost 2 bases, with 9 bases spanning the gap. In DNA form, the CDR3 reads TGTGCCAGCAGCTTAGGGGCGGTCCCCTACGAGCAGTACTTC. Protein: CASSLGAVPYEQYF.

V is TRBV29-1 and J is TRBJ1-1; 11 positions match TRBD1. The J segment lost 5 bases and the V segment lost 7 bases, leaving 12 bases of the junction unmatched. The CDR3 consists of 15 residues. Germline values: CDR1 SQVTM, CDR2 ANQGSEA. The CDR3 region has the DNA TGCAGCGCTGCCGGGACAGGGGGGCGGGAGACTGAAGCTTTCTTT. This sequence encodes CSAAGTGGRETEAFF.

The chain links TRBV5-1 to TRBJ1-2; 8 bases agree with TRBD1. The V and J ends lost 5 bases and 8 bases, in that order; junction bases with no gene match: 8. Germline V gene lookup returns CDR1 SGHRS and CDR2 YFSETQ. The CDR3 has 13 amino acids. The CDR3 nucleotides are TGCGCCAGCAGGTTGACAGGGGTGGAAGGCTACACCTTC. Translating it yields CASRLTGVEGYTF. The entire variable domain, with the rest obtained from reference TRBV5-1 and TRBJ1-2, is as follows: KAGVTQTPRYLIKTRGQQVTLSCSPISGHRSVSWYQQTPGQGLQFLFEYFSETQRNKGNFPGRFSGRQFSNSRSEMNVSTLELGDSALYLCASRLTGVEGYTFGSGTRLTVV.

The genes are TRBV6-4 and TRBJ2-1, with D possibly being TRBD1 (5 bases). Trimming shortened V by 2 bases and J by 4 bases, and 9 bases separated the two germline ends. This CDR3 contains 14 residues. Germline loops: CDR1 MRHNA, CDR2 SNTAGT. The CDR3 loop reads CASSDGNRYNEQFF. CDR3 sequence (DNA): TGTGCCAGCAGTGACGGTAACAGGTACAATGAGCAGTTCTTC.

This clone was detected only once. The gene calls are TRBV4-3 and TRBJ2-2; the match to TRBD2 covers 13 bases. Per germline, CDR1 LGHNA and CDR2 YSLEER. There are 16 residues in the CDR3. The ends lost 1 base at V and 7 bases at J; junction bases unmatched: 3. CDR3 residues: CASSQGTSGSLGELFF. The CDR3, as DNA: TGCGCCAGCAGCCAAGGGACTAGCGGGAGCCTCGGGGAGCTGTTTTTT.

This rearrangement joins TRBV30 to TRBJ1-4, with 7 bases identical to TRBD1. Germline CDR1 and CDR2: GTSNPN and SVGIG (reference sequence). V shed 1 base and J 6 bases; nucleotides not matched to a gene: 2. This CDR3 is 13 amino acids long. The CDR3 loop reads CAWSGDSYEKLFF. DNA for the CDR3: TGTGCCTGGAGTGGGGACAGTTATGAAAAACTGTTTTTT.

The V gene is TRBV19, the J gene TRBJ1-2, with 8 positions matching TRBD1. CDR1 is LNHDA and CDR2 is SQIVND in the germline V gene (reference sequence). Trimming cost V 4 bases and J 5 bases; bases outside gene matches: 6. This CDR3 is built from 14 residues. CDR3: CASSTTGTGYGYTF. In DNA, the CDR3 is TGTGCCAGTAGTACCACCGGGACAGGATATGGCTACACCTTC.

This sequence joins TRBV6-5 and TRBJ1-1; D ambiguous. The CDR3 covers 11 residues. V lost 7 bases and J lost 1, with 4 bases in between. Germline V gene lookup returns CDR1 MNHEY and CDR2 SVGAGI. CDR3 protein: CASIRNTEAFF. The CDR3 DNA reads as TGTGCCAGCATTAGGAACACTGAAGCTTTCTTT.

This clone was detected only once. The gene calls are TRBV9 and TRBJ2-4, with TRBD2 identical over 12 bases. With V trimmed by 4 bases and J by 6 bases, 8 bases remained unmatched. The germline V gene encodes CDR1 SGDLS and CDR2 YYNGEE. The length of the CDR3 is 16 residues. The CDR3 sequence is CASSIGLAGMGNIQYF. CDR3 sequence (DNA): TGTGCCAGCAGCATCGGACTAGCGGGAATGGGAAACATTCAGTACTTC.

The chain joins TRBV19 to TRBJ1-1; unclear D gene. Germline-derived CDR1 and CDR2 are LNHDA and SQIVND (reference sequence). The CDR3 length is 13 residues. V was cut by 5 bases and J by 12 bases, with 19 bases left in between. CDR3 residues: CASSDDLGRITFF. In DNA form, the CDR3 reads TGTGCCAGTAGTGACGACCTTGGAAGGATAACTTTCTTT.

The genes are TRBV20-1 and TRBJ1-1, with unresolved D. The germline CDR1 and CDR2 sequences are DFQATT and SNEGSKA (reference sequence). The CDR3 is made up of 10 amino acids. Written as DNA, the CDR3 is TGCAGGGAACTTTGCACTGAAGCTTTCTTT. Its translation: CRELCTEAFF.

J is TRBJ2-7 and V is TRBV7-2; the D is unclear. The CDR3 is made up of 13 amino acids. Germline CDR1 and CDR2: SGHTA and FQGNSA. Trimming stripped 1 base from V and 6 bases from J, with 10 bases between. The CDR3 sequence is CASSLEEVREQYF. The CDR3 nucleotides read TGTGCCAGCAGCTTAGAGGAAGTTCGCGAGCAGTACTTC. The full variable domain, with the rest looked up from reference TRBV7-2 and TRBJ2-7, is GAGVSQSPSNKVTEKGKDVELRCDPISGHTALYWYRQSLGQGLEFLIYFQGNSAPDKSGLPSDRFSAERTGGSVSTLTIQRTQQEDSAVYLCASSLEEVREQYFGPGTRLTVT.

V is TRBV28 and J is TRBJ2-7; 13 bases align to TRBD2. The CDR3 loop spans 17 amino acids. J was trimmed by 0 bases and V by 5 bases; bases with no gene match: 7. The germline CDR1 and CDR2 sequences are MDHEN and SYDVKM. CDR3 DNA sequence: TGTGCCAGCAGTCCGTACGGACTAGCGGGGGCCTCCTACGAGCAGTACTTC. Translated: CASSPYGLAGASYEQYF.

This sequence joins TRBV2 and TRBJ1-1; D unclear. Germline CDR1 reads SNHLY; CDR2 reads FYNNEI. V was clipped by 3 bases and J by 5 bases, with 10 bases between them. The CDR3 spans 13 residues. CDR3 bases: TGTGCCAGCAGTGATGGGGTCGGGACTGAAGCTTTCTTT. Protein: CASSDGVGTEAFF.

This clone was observed a handful of times. The rearrangement links TRBV19 to TRBJ2-7; 7 nucleotides agree with TRBD2. Germline V CDR1 and CDR2: LNHDA, SQIVND (reference sequence). The trim removed 6 bases at V and 0 bases at J, leaving 8 bases unmatched. CDR3 size: 15 residues. In DNA, the CDR3 is TGTGCCAGTAGCCTCGAGTCTAGCGGCTCCTACGAGCAGTACTTC. Translated: CASSLESSGSYEQYF.

The rearrangement joins TRBV6-1 to TRBJ2-7; D possibly corresponds to TRBD1 (5 bases). Per germline, CDR1 MNHNS and CDR2 SASEGT. Trimming took 6 bases from V and 0 from J, leaving 15 bases between them. The CDR3 is 15 amino acids. This CDR3 reads CASRTQASSSYEQYF. The CDR3 DNA reads TGTGCCAGCAGGACACAGGCCTCAAGCTCCTACGAGCAGTACTTC.

CDR3 residues: CASSDFGASTNQPQHF. CDR3 sequence (DNA): TGTGCCAGCAGTGATTTTGGGGCCAGCACGAATCAGCCCCAGCATTTT. V and J are TRBV6-1 and TRBJ1-5, with a tentative D call TRBD1 (5 bases). Trimming shortened V by 3 bases and J by 4 bases, and 16 bases separated the two germline ends. The CDR3 is 16 amino acids. Germline V lookup: CDR1 MNHNS, CDR2 SASEGT.

The CDR3 coding sequence is TGTGCCAGCAGTGAACAGGGGCAGAGCACTGAAGCTTTCTTT. Amino acid sequence: CASSEQGQSTEAFF. The chain combines TRBV2 with TRBJ1-1, with D maybe TRBD1 (6 bases). Trimming left V 2 bases short and J 4 bases short, with 11 bases between. Germline assignment: CDR1 SNHLY and CDR2 FYNNEI. The CDR3 has 14 residues.

The gene calls are TRBV10-3 and TRBJ1-1; no firm D call. This CDR3 has 15 residues. Germline loops: CDR1 ENHRY, CDR2 SYGVKD. V gave up 7 bases and J gave up 0 bases, with 15 bases separating them. The CDR3 region has the DNA TGTGCCATCAAGTCTAGGGAACCAGTGAACACTGAAGCTTTCTTT. As protein: CAIKSREPVNTEAFF.

This chain links TRBV11-2 with TRBJ2-5; D gene uncertain. CDR1 and CDR2 (germline): SGHAT, FQNNGV. V dropped 3 bases and J dropped 6 bases, with 5 bases sitting between them. This CDR3 has 11 residues. CDR3 protein: CASSLEKTQYF. As DNA, the CDR3 is TGTGCCAGCAGCTTGGAGAAGACCCAGTACTTC. The entire variable domain, with the rest obtained from reference TRBV11-2 and TRBJ2-5, is as follows: EAGVAQSPRYKIIEKRQSVAFWCNPISGHATLYWYQQILGQGPKLLIQFQNNGVVDDSQLPKDRFSAERLKGVDSTLKIQPAKLEDSAVYLCASSLEKTQYFGPGTRLLVL.

V usage is TRBV30 and J usage is TRBJ2-7; 9 nucleotides align to TRBD1. Looked up from germline, CDR1 is GTSNPN and CDR2 is SVGIG (reference sequence). The CDR3 extends over 16 amino acids. V trimming: 0 bases; J trimming: 6 bases; junction bases outside the gene matches: 12. The CDR3 DNA follows: TGTGCCTGGAGTGTACAGGGGAGGGGACAGGGCGGCGAGCAGTACTTC. Residues: CAWSVQGRGQGGEQYF.

The chain uses TRBV18 and TRBJ2-6; 8 bases line up with TRBD1. CDR3 length equals 18 residues. The V and J ends lost 4 bases and 4 bases, in that order; junction bases with no gene match: 12. The germline V gene has CDR1 KGHSH and CDR2 LQKENI. Written as DNA, the CDR3 is TGTGCCAGCTCACGCGCCGTTGGACAGGGTTCAGGGGCCAACGTCCTGACTTTC. Protein sequence: CASSRAVGQGSGANVLTF.

This clone appeared a single time. CDR3 coding DNA: TGTGCCAGCAGTGAGCCAGTCCAGCCCCAGCATTTT. Translating it yields CASSEPVQPQHF. The J gene is TRBJ1-5, the V gene TRBV2; D not certain. Germline assignment: CDR1 SNHLY and CDR2 FYNNEI. Trimming removed 3 bases at V and 7 bases at J, with 7 bases between. This CDR3 is built from 12 residues.